Relative to its sample, the clone carrying this TCR beta chain is medium-sized (0.01 to 0.1%). The record originates from a study of T and B cells in COVID-19 patients. Background on the study: Blood was sampled from COVID-19 patients who were either actively infected or recovered.

Multiplex PCR with BIOMED2 TRB-A/B primer pools amplified TRB rearrangements. MiXCR, run by TCRdb on the multiplex PCR reads, gives a single entry per CDR3 protein. Of 2,000 to 2,500 distinct CDR3 sequences listed, about 26% are singletons. The germline V gene has CDR1 KGHSH and CDR2 LQKENI. V gave up 7 bases and J gave up 2 bases, with 11 bases separating them. The CDR3 spans 13 residues. TRB was amplified from around 250-500 ng of blood genomic DNA. This rearrangement joins TRBV18 to TRBJ2-5; TRBD1 is a possible D gene (5 bases). The sample was blood. The origin of this receptor is a human donor with active COVID-19. CDR3 region: CASCPRQQETQYF. The CDR3 coding sequence is TGTGCCAGCTGTCCGAGACAGCAAGAGACCCAGTACTTC.